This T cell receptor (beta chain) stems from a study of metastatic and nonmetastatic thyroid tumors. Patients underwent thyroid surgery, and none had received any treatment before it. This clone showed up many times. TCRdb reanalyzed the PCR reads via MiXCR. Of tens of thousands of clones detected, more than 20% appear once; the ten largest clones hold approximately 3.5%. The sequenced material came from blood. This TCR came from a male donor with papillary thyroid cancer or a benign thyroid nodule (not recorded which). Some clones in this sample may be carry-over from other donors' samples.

The CDR3 DNA reads as TGCGCCAGCAGCTTGGGGGGACAGGGGGCAACAGATACGCAGTATTTT. Protein sequence: CASSLGGQGATDTQYF. The chain uses TRBV5-1 and TRBJ2-3; 12 nucleotides line up with TRBD1. With V trimmed by 0 bases and J by 3 bases, 2 bases remained unmatched. The CDR3 consists of 16 residues. Germline V gene lookup returns CDR1 SGHRS and CDR2 YFSETQ.